The 32 T cell receptor beta chains presented below share a single source sample, sequenced in a study of T-cell reconstitution after alpha-beta-depleted transplantation in children. The TCRbeta library was prepared with unique molecular identifiers. TCRdb ran MiXCR on the PCR reads and lists one entry per CDR3 protein. The sample has 490,000 or so distinct CDR3 sequences, under 15% seen once. The sample in question was PBMCs from the stem cell graft donor, obtained from the stem cell graft. The origin of the receptors is a human donor who donated a stem cell graft to a child with combined immunodeficiency.

This clonotype was recorded at least ten times. CDR3 sequence reads: CASSPLAGEVSDTQYF. Here the CDR3 DNA reads TGTGCCAGCAGCCCCCTAGCGGGGGAGGTATCAGATACGCAGTATTTT. This rearrangement joins TRBV9 to TRBJ2-3; 10 nucleotides line up with TRBD2. This CDR3 region has 16 residues. CDR1 is SGDLS, CDR2 YYNGEE, per germline. Trimming at V came to 4 bases and at J to 4 bases, leaving 9 bases not matched to a gene.

This clonotype was observed a few times. The chain links TRBV6-1 to TRBJ1-2, with D maybe TRBD1 (5 bases). V lost 6 bases and J lost 4, with 18 bases in between. The germline gives CDR1 MNHNS, CDR2 SASEGT. The CDR3 is 15 residues long. The CDR3 region has the DNA TGTGCCAGCAGCCTAACGGGGACGAGACTCTATGGCTACACCTTC. Its protein product is CASSLTGTRLYGYTF.

This clonotype was detected ten times or more. The V and J genes are TRBV10-3 and TRBJ1-5, with D perhaps matching TRBD1 (5 bases). This CDR3 has 12 amino acids. Germline CDR1 is ENHRY and CDR2 is SYGVKD. V lost 3 bases, J lost 9 bases, and 9 bases lay in between. The DNA of the CDR3 is TGTGCCATCAGTGACCCCACAGGGCCCCAGCATTTT. This codes for CAISDPTGPQHF.

This clonotype was seen more than once but under ten times. V gene TRBV7-3 combines with J gene TRBJ2-5, with 7 bases lining up with TRBD1. V shed 5 bases and J 5 bases; nucleotides not matched to a gene: 11. The CDR3 has 15 amino acids. Germline assignment: CDR1 SGHTA and CDR2 FQGTGA. The CDR3 loop reads CASSPRVGRGETQYF. In nucleotides, the CDR3 is TGTGCCAGCAGCCCTCGCGTTGGCAGGGGGGAGACCCAGTACTTC.

J is TRBJ2-3 and V is TRBV3-1, with 12 bases fitting TRBD2. The length of the CDR3 is 18 residues. With 5 bases clipped from V and 6 bases from J, the junction kept 15 bases outside the gene matches. CDR1 is LGHDT and CDR2 is YNNKEL in the germline V gene (reference sequence). This CDR3 is CASSKTRTSGTKLDTQYF. Here the CDR3 DNA reads TGTGCCAGCAGCAAGACAAGGACTAGCGGGACCAAGTTGGATACGCAGTATTTT.

This clonotype was picked up many times. This CDR3 is CASSLEGRGLTFF. For the CDR3, the DNA is TGTGCCAGCAGCTTAGAGGGGAGGGGTTTAACGTTCTTC. The genes are TRBV7-2 and TRBJ2-1, with 7 bases fitting TRBD2. V lost 1 base to trimming and J lost 15 bases; unmatched junction nucleotides: 9. Germline V gives CDR1 SGHTA, CDR2 FQGNSA. The CDR3 contains 13 residues.

This clonotype turned up a few times. The chain combines TRBV15 with TRBJ1-2; D is perhaps TRBD1 (6 bases). CDR1 and CDR2 from the germline V gene are LNHNV and YYDKDF (reference sequence). The V gene lost 1 base and the J gene lost 6 bases, with 15 bases spanning the gap. The CDR3 sequence is 15 residues long. Here the CDR3 DNA reads TGTGCCACCAGCAGAGTACAGGGTCAAAGGAATGGCTACACCTTC. This encodes CATSRVQGQRNGYTF.

Points on this clonotype: A much larger clone is a single base away; this may be a read error. Here the CDR3 omits its conserved ending phenylalanine or tryptophan, so a read error is the likely source. J is TRBJ2-1 and V is TRBV27; D not resolved. CDR3 size: 18 residues. V lost 9 bases and J lost 0, with 24 bases in between. CDR1 and CDR2 from the germline V gene are MNHEY and SMNVEV (reference sequence). DNA of the CDR3: TGTGCCAGTCAGGATAGTATGAGGCAGACGATCTCCTACAATGAGCAGTTCTAC. Translated, it gives CASQDSMRQTISYNEQFY.

This clonotype was seen only once. For the CDR3, the DNA is TGTGCCAGCAGTTTAAGGACAGACACAGATACGCAGTATTTT. Its protein product is CASSLRTDTDTQYF. This sequence joins TRBV12-3 or TRBV12-4 and TRBJ2-3, with D perhaps TRBD1 (6 bases). The V gene lost 2 bases and the J gene lost 2 bases, with 8 bases spanning the gap. CDR3 length equals 14 residues.

This clonotype occurred a few times. The V gene is TRBV13, the J gene TRBJ1-3, with 9 bases that match TRBD1. CDR1 PRHDT and CDR2 FYEKMQ come from the germline V gene (reference sequence). The CDR3 spans 15 residues. Losses at the gene ends were 5 bases for V and 4 bases for J; bases not matched to a gene: 6. CDR3 region: CASSIQGAEGNTIYF. The CDR3 nucleotides are TGTGCCAGCAGCATACAGGGGGCGGAAGGAAACACCATATATTTT. Full variable domain (outside the CDR3, taken from reference TRBV13 and TRBJ1-3): AAGVIQSPRHLIKEKRETATLKCYPIPRHDTVYWYQQGPGQDPQFLISFYEKMQSDKGSIPDRFSAQQFSDYHSELNMSSLELGDSALYFCASSIQGAEGNTIYFGEGSWLTVV.

This chain uses TRBV18 with TRBJ2-7; 8 bases are shared with TRBD1. The J segment lost 2 bases and the V segment lost 2 bases, leaving 8 bases of the junction unmatched. The germline CDR1 and CDR2 sequences are KGHSH and LQKENI. The CDR3 covers 16 residues. CDR3 in amino acids: CASSPSGVTGAYEQYF. DNA for the CDR3: TGTGCCAGCTCACCATCCGGCGTGACAGGGGCCTACGAGCAGTACTTC.

The sample holds a few counts of this clonotype. The genes are TRBV5-1 and TRBJ2-2; 10 bases are shared with TRBD1. CDR3 size: 17 residues. Germline-derived CDR1 and CDR2 are SGHRS and YFSETQ. The V segment lost 2 bases and the J segment 4 bases; nucleotides outside the gene matches: 8. CDR3 region: CASSFPLGTGVTGELFF. The CDR3 DNA sequence: TGCGCCAGCAGCTTCCCCCTCGGGACAGGGGTCACCGGGGAGCTGTTTTTT.

This chain joins TRBV7-9 and TRBJ2-5; D remains unclear. The CDR3 loop spans 13 amino acids. Germline-derived CDR1 and CDR2 are SEHNR and FQNEAQ (reference sequence). Trimming left V 3 bases short and J 2 bases short, with 7 bases between. Written as DNA, the CDR3 is TGTGCCAGCAGCTTTGCGGTTCAAGAGACCCAGTACTTC. Protein sequence: CASSFAVQETQYF.

This clonotype was recorded a few times. This chain joins TRBV5-1 and TRBJ1-2; D uncertain. Trimming cost V 0 bases and J 3 bases, with 9 bases left between them. Looked up from germline, CDR1 is SGHRS and CDR2 is YFSETQ. This CDR3 has 14 amino acids. The CDR3 here is CASSLERADYGYTF. The CDR3 DNA reads TGCGCCAGCAGCTTGGAAAGGGCCGACTATGGCTACACCTTC. The variable domain in full, with the rest retrieved from reference TRBV5-1 and TRBJ1-2, is KAGVTQTPRYLIKTRGQQVTLSCSPISGHRSVSWYQQTPGQGLQFLFEYFSETQRNKGNFPGRFSGRQFSNSRSEMNVSTLELGDSALYLCASSLERADYGYTFGSGTRLTVV.

The chain carries TRBV27 and TRBJ2-1, with 8 bases identical to TRBD2. Trimming at V came to 5 bases and at J to 4 bases, leaving 10 bases not matched to a gene. The CDR3 consists of 16 residues. The V gene's germline CDR1 is MNHEY and CDR2 SMNVEV (reference sequence). CDR3 loop: CASSIIAGPRYNEQFF. As DNA, the CDR3 is TGTGCCAGCAGTATAATAGCGGGGCCCCGATACAATGAGCAGTTCTTC.

This clonotype was observed a few times. The chain couples TRBV13 to TRBJ2-3; TRBD2 is a possible D gene (6 bases). Germline V gene data show CDR1 as PRHDT and CDR2 as FYEKMQ (reference sequence). CDR3 length: 15 residues. V shed 5 bases and J shed 2 bases, with 14 bases lying between them. The CDR3 nucleotides are TGTGCCAGCAGCATCCGGGACTCAGACACAGATACGCAGTATTTT. This translates into CASSIRDSDTDTQYF.

This clonotype has just a few counts. The chain employs TRBV7-8 and TRBJ2-2; D gene unclear. Trimming pared 0 bases from V and 10 bases from J, leaving 9 bases between. Germline CDR1 reads SGHVS; CDR2 reads FQNEAQ. The CDR3 runs 13 residues. The CDR3 sequence: CASSLAPQSELFF. The CDR3 DNA reads as TGTGCCAGCAGCTTAGCCCCCCAGTCGGAGCTGTTTTTT.

In its sample, this clonotype was seen many times. V is TRBV10-3 and J is TRBJ2-5; possibly TRBD1 for D (6 bases). V was trimmed by 4 bases and J by 0 bases, leaving 9 bases between them. The CDR3 runs to 14 residues. The germline CDR1 and CDR2 sequences are ENHRY and SYGVKD. The CDR3 sequence: CAISVRGYQETQYF. CDR3 nucleotides: TGTGCCATCAGTGTCAGGGGATACCAAGAGACCCAGTACTTC.

This clonotype was picked up many times. The rearrangement links TRBV5-1 to TRBJ2-7; D is undetermined. V was trimmed by 0 bases and J by 4 bases, leaving 8 bases between them. Germline V lookup: CDR1 SGHRS, CDR2 YFSETQ. This CDR3 contains 13 residues. The CDR3 loop reads CASSLEPAYEQYF. In DNA form, the CDR3 reads TGCGCCAGCAGCTTGGAACCAGCTTACGAGCAGTACTTC.

The chain couples TRBV27 to TRBJ2-5, with D uncertain. Germline V gives CDR1 MNHEY, CDR2 SMNVEV (reference sequence). Trimming stripped 3 bases from V and 4 bases from J, with 12 bases between. This CDR3 is 14 amino acids long. In nucleotides, the CDR3 is TGTGCCAGCAGTTTTGGCCACTTGGGAGAGACCCAGTACTTC. It is translated as CASSFGHLGETQYF.

This clonotype was counted only a few times. J is TRBJ1-2 and V is TRBV6-1; TRBD1 aligns across 9 bases. This CDR3 contains 15 residues. Germline CDR1 is MNHNS and CDR2 is SASEGT. J was trimmed by 4 bases and V by 5 bases; bases with no gene match: 8. In DNA, the CDR3 is TGTGCCAGCAGTCCCTGGACAGGGGAGGGCTATGGCTACACCTTC. It translates to CASSPWTGEGYGYTF.

This clonotype was counted at least ten times. The chain has TRBV28 and TRBJ2-5; TRBD1 matches at 7 bases. The J segment lost 2 bases and the V segment lost 1 base, leaving 7 bases of the junction unmatched. The CDR3 runs to 16 residues. From germline, CDR1 is MDHEN and CDR2 SYDVKM. CDR3 sequence: CASSLFLRDRQETQYF. DNA of the CDR3: TGTGCCAGCAGTTTATTCCTCCGGGACAGACAAGAGACCCAGTACTTC.

This rearrangement joins TRBV12-3 or TRBV12-4 to TRBJ2-7; D is possibly TRBD2 (5 bases). The CDR3 has 14 amino acids. V was pared by 3 bases and J by 3 bases, with 12 bases between. CDR3 amino acids: CASSFRDGIYEQYF. The CDR3 region has the DNA TGTGCCAGCAGTTTTCGGGATGGAATCTACGAGCAGTACTTC.

This clonotype was recorded a few times. V and J are TRBV12-3 or TRBV12-4 and TRBJ2-7; perhaps TRBD2 as D (6 bases). The CDR3 has 14 residues. Trimming removed 6 bases from V and 6 bases from J, with 18 bases in between. The DNA for the CDR3 is TGTGCCAGCAGCCTGAACTTTGGGGGGTTCGAGCAGTACTTC. Encoded protein: CASSLNFGGFEQYF.

This clonotype appeared a few times. The gene calls are TRBV6-2 or TRBV6-3 and TRBJ2-1; no firm D call. There are 11 residues in the CDR3. Germline V gives CDR1 MNHEY, CDR2 SVGEGT. V was clipped by 10 bases and J by 8 bases, with 12 bases between them. The chain's CDR3 is CATRWQDEQFF. CDR3 sequence (DNA): TGTGCCACCCGGTGGCAGGATGAGCAGTTCTTC.

The sample holds a few counts of this clonotype. The genes are TRBV6-1 and TRBJ2-2; D is unclear. The CDR3 totals 14 residues. Trimming shortened V by 7 bases and J by 0 bases, and 9 bases separated the two germline ends. The V gene's germline CDR1 is MNHNS and CDR2 SASEGT. This CDR3 is CASKDGPNTGELFF. Here the CDR3 DNA reads TGTGCCAGCAAGGACGGACCGAACACCGGGGAGCTGTTTTTT.

This clonotype was observed at least ten times. The chain combines TRBV12-3 or TRBV12-4 with TRBJ2-2, with D possibly being TRBD1 (5 bases). V lost 3 bases and J 1 base, leaving 9 bases between the germline ends. The length of the CDR3 is 15 residues. The CDR3 region has the DNA TGTGCCAGCAGTTTCGGGCAGGGGAACACCGGGGAGCTGTTTTTT. As protein: CASSFGQGNTGELFF.

This clonotype came up a few times. The chain employs TRBV29-1 and TRBJ1-2; tentatively, D is TRBD1 (5 bases). V lost 3 bases and J 7 bases, leaving 12 bases between the germline ends. Per germline, CDR1 SQVTM and CDR2 ANQGSEA. The CDR3 has 12 residues. The CDR3: CSVDAGTGGYTF. The CDR3 DNA reads TGCAGCGTTGACGCCGGGACTGGTGGCTACACCTTC. Based on the CDR3 plus reference TRBV29-1 and TRBJ1-2, the full variable domain is SAVISQKPSRDICQRGTSLTIQCQVDSQVTMMFWYRQQPGQSLTLIATANQGSEATYESGFVIDKFPISRPNLTFSTLTVSNMSPEDSSIYLCSVDAGTGGYTFGSGTRLTVV.

This clonotype was seen only a few times. The chain couples TRBV29-1 to TRBJ2-7; D is possibly TRBD1 or TRBD2 (5 bases each). CDR3 length: 15 amino acids. V shed 1 base and J shed 0 bases, with 13 bases lying between them. Germline V CDR1 and CDR2: SQVTM, ANQGSEA. DNA for the CDR3: TGCAGCGTTGAAGGTATTGCAGGGAGCTCCTACGAGCAGTACTTC. It specifies CSVEGIAGSSYEQYF.

The gene calls are TRBV5-6 and TRBJ2-5; D is uncertain. The ends were cut back, 2 bases at V and 1 base at J, with 15 bases in the middle. The CDR3 runs 16 residues. Germline-derived CDR1 and CDR2 are SGHDT and YYEEEE. The CDR3 nucleotides read TGTGCCAGCAGCTTCCGCCTATCGGTTTTCCAAGAGACCCAGTACTTC. This translates into CASSFRLSVFQETQYF. The whole variable domain, remainder taken from reference TRBV5-6 and TRBJ2-5, is DAGVTQSPTHLIKTRGQQVTLRCSPKSGHDTVSWYQQALGQGPQFIFQYYEEEERQRGNFPDRFSGHQFPNYSSELNVNALLLGDSALYLCASSFRLSVFQETQYFGPGTRLLVL.

This clonotype occurred many times. V and J are TRBV4-1 and TRBJ2-3, with a tentative D call TRBD2 (7 bases). V lost 2 bases and J lost 0, with 12 bases in between. CDR3 length: 16 amino acids. CDR1 is MGHRA, CDR2 YSYEKL, per germline. CDR3 sequence: CASSQKAGTSTDTQYF. In nucleotides, the CDR3 is TGCGCCAGCAGCCAAAAAGCGGGGACAAGCACAGATACGCAGTATTTT.

This chain's CDR3 is CASSLAAAGGKYEQYF. CDR3 in DNA: TGTGCCAGCAGCTTAGCGGCTGCGGGAGGAAAATACGAGCAGTACTTC. The chain has TRBV7-2 and TRBJ2-7; 8 bases map to TRBD2. With 0 bases clipped from V and 4 bases from J, the junction kept 8 bases outside the gene matches. The CDR3 totals 16 residues. From germline, CDR1 is SGHTA and CDR2 FQGNSA. Full variable domain (rest looked up from reference TRBV7-2 and TRBJ2-7): GAGVSQSPSNKVTEKGKDVELRCDPISGHTALYWYRQSLGQGLEFLIYFQGNSAPDKSGLPSDRFSAERTGGSVSTLTIQRTQQEDSAVYLCASSLAAAGGKYEQYFGPGTRLTVT.